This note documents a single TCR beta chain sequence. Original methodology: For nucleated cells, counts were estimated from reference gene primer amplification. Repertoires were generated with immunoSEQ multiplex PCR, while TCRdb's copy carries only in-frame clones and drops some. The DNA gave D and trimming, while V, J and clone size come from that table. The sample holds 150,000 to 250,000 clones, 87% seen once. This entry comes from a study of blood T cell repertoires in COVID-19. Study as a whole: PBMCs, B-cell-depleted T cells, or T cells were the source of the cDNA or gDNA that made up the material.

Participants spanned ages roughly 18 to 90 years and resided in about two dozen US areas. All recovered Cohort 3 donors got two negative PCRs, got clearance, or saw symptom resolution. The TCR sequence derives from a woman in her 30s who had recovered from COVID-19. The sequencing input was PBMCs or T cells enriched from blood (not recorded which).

In nucleotides, the CDR3 is TGTGCCACCAGCAGCACCGCCGGGACAGGGAGTAATGAAAAACTGTTTTTT. It encodes CATSSTAGTGSNEKLFF. V is TRBV15 and J is TRBJ1-4, with TRBD1 matching 9 bases. With V trimmed by 3 bases and J by 4 bases, 9 bases remained unmatched. Germline-derived CDR1 and CDR2 are LNHNV and YYDKDF (reference sequence). The CDR3 sequence is 17 residues long.